Shown below are 24 T cell receptor beta chains from a single sample sequenced in a study of technical replicates of blood from a few donors. Only in-frame clones appear in the TCRdb table, and some are missing; sequencing was by immunoSEQ multiplex PCR. The table records tens of thousands of clones, more than 90% of them present only once. The sequenced sample was T cells isolated from PBMCs. Receptor source: a human donor in good health.

The chain has TRBV6-5 and TRBJ1-4, with no clear D. V shed 9 bases and J shed 7 bases, with 18 bases lying between them. Germline V CDR1 and CDR2: MNHEY, SVGAGI. The CDR3 contains 14 residues. In DNA form, the CDR3 reads TGTGCCAGTCGAGCTTGGTTATCGGGTGAAAAACTGTTTTTT. It is translated as CASRAWLSGEKLFF.

The gene calls are TRBV7-8 and TRBJ2-7; 9 nucleotides align to TRBD2. J gave up 4 bases and V 1 base, and 5 bases lay outside the gene matches. Germline V gene sequence: CDR1 SGHVS, CDR2 FQNEAQ. The CDR3 contains 15 residues. CDR3 amino acids: CASSLVAGVSYEQYF. In DNA form, the CDR3 reads TGTGCCAGCAGCTTAGTAGCGGGAGTTTCGTACGAGCAGTACTTC.

The table lists this clone with a count of one. The CDR3 region is CSVGGRLRGANVLTF. In nucleotides, the CDR3 is TGCAGCGTTGGTGGCCGTCTCAGGGGGGCCAACGTCCTGACTTTC. The rearrangement joins TRBV29-1 to TRBJ2-6; D is ambiguous. The CDR3 contains 15 residues. Trimming removed 4 bases from V and 4 bases from J, with 14 bases in between. Per the germline V gene, CDR1 is SQVTM and CDR2 is ANQGSEA.

The DNA of the CDR3 is TGCGCCAGCAAGACCTCAGGGGACCCCCAGCCCCAGCATTTT. It yields the protein CASKTSGDPQPQHF. The rearrangement joins TRBV10-2 to TRBJ1-5, with a weak D call TRBD1 (6 bases). CDR1 and CDR2 from the germline V gene are WSHSY and SAAADI. The CDR3 length is 14 residues. V lost 7 bases to trimming and J lost 7 bases, with 17 bases between them.

The V and J genes are TRBV7-9 and TRBJ1-1; weak D call: TRBD1 (6 bases). The CDR3 length is 14 residues. V shed 0 bases and J shed 6 bases, with 11 bases lying between them. Looked up from germline, CDR1 is SEHNR and CDR2 is FQNEAQ (reference sequence). The DNA of the CDR3 is TGTGCCAGCAGCTTAGCAGGGGGAGAGGCTGAAGCTTTCTTT. Its translation is CASSLAGGEAEAFF. The entire variable domain, with the rest obtained from reference TRBV7-9 and TRBJ1-1, is as follows: DTGVSQNPRHKITKRGQNVTFRCDPISEHNRLYWYRQTLGQGPEFLTYFQNEAQLEKSRLLSDRFSAERPKGSFSTLEIQRTEQGDSAMYLCASSLAGGEAEAFFGQGTRLTVV.

The V gene is TRBV6-5, the J gene TRBJ2-2, with 9 bases matching TRBD1. J gave up 5 bases and V 5 bases, and 3 bases lay outside the gene matches. Germline V CDR1 and CDR2: MNHEY, SVGAGI. The CDR3 runs 14 residues. CDR3 nucleotides: TGTGCCAGCAGTGGGGACAGGGTGACCGGGGAGCTGTTTTTT. It specifies CASSGDRVTGELFF.

V usage is TRBV30 and J usage is TRBJ2-3; TRBD2 matches 9 bases. Losses at the gene ends were 6 bases for V and 5 bases for J; bases not matched to a gene: 6. The germline V gene encodes CDR1 GTSNPN and CDR2 SVGIG (reference sequence). This CDR3 comprises 13 residues. CDR3 sequence reads: CACTSGRLDTQYF. The CDR3, as DNA: TGTGCCTGTACTAGCGGGCGTTTAGATACGCAGTATTTT.

V usage is TRBV7-8 and J usage is TRBJ2-1; TRBD1 matches at 8 bases. Germline lookup yields CDR1 SGHVS and CDR2 FQNEAQ. With 4 bases clipped from V and 2 bases from J, the junction kept 7 bases outside the gene matches. The length of the CDR3 is 16 residues. CDR3 DNA sequence: TGTGCCAGCAGCTACACCGGGACAGGAACCTACAATGAGCAGTTCTTC. Translating it yields CASSYTGTGTYNEQFF.

The chain has TRBV11-2 and TRBJ2-2; D gene ambiguous. The CDR3 loop spans 15 amino acids. The V gene's germline CDR1 is SGHAT and CDR2 FQNNGV. V was trimmed by 2 bases and J by 0 bases, leaving 7 bases between them. The CDR3 DNA is TGTGCCAGCAGCTTAAACATCGCGAACACCGGGGAGCTGTTTTTT. It is translated as CASSLNIANTGELFF.

The chain combines TRBV10-2 with TRBJ2-7; 8 bases are shared with TRBD2. Trimming removed 3 bases from V and 3 bases from J; junction bases left unmatched: 4. This CDR3 is built from 14 residues. From germline, CDR1 is WSHSY and CDR2 SAAADI. CDR3 sequence reads: CASSDTSGVYEQYF. Here the CDR3 DNA reads TGCGCCAGCAGTGATACTAGCGGAGTCTACGAGCAGTACTTC.

This chain uses TRBV7-9 with TRBJ2-3, with D hard to call. This CDR3 is 10 amino acids long. Germline loops: CDR1 SEHNR, CDR2 FQNEAQ (reference sequence). V lost 10 bases to trimming and J lost 6 bases, with 8 bases between them. Here the CDR3 reads CATQRDTQYF. The DNA for the CDR3 is TGTGCCACCCAACGGGATACGCAGTATTTT.

The V gene is TRBV27, the J gene TRBJ1-2, with D perhaps matching TRBD1 (5 bases). The V and J ends lost 7 bases and 8 bases respectively, with 14 bases between them. This CDR3 spans 12 amino acids. CDR1 and CDR2 (germline): MNHEY, SMNVEV (reference sequence). CDR3 sequence reads: CASKSPGQGYTF. DNA for the CDR3: TGTGCCAGCAAATCCCCAGGGCAAGGCTACACCTTC.

The rearrangement uses TRBV6-1 and TRBJ2-7; TRBD2 aligns across 9 bases. CDR3 length equals 15 residues. Germline CDR1 and CDR2: MNHNS and SASEGT. The V gene end was trimmed by 8 bases and the J gene end by 2 bases; junction bases not matched to a gene: 10. CDR3 residues: CASGLAGGTAYEQYF. The DNA for the CDR3 is TGTGCCAGCGGCTTGGCGGGGGGGACAGCCTACGAGCAGTACTTC.

This chain links TRBV11-3 with TRBJ2-1; the D gene is possibly TRBD1 (6 bases). This CDR3 comprises 15 residues. The V gene lost 2 bases and the J gene lost 2 bases, with 10 bases spanning the gap. Looked up from germline, CDR1 is SGHNT and CDR2 is YENEEA. CDR3 DNA sequence: TGTGCCAGCAGCTTAAGGGCAGGGGCCTACAATGAGCAGTTCTTC. Translation: CASSLRAGAYNEQFF.

This chain connects TRBV9 to TRBJ2-2; the D gene is possibly TRBD1 (6 bases). Germline values: CDR1 SGDLS, CDR2 YYNGEE. V lost 4 bases and J 6 bases, leaving 10 bases between the germline ends. The CDR3 extends over 13 amino acids. The CDR3 region is CASSLQGSGELFF. The DNA for the CDR3 is TGTGCCAGCAGCTTACAGGGTTCCGGGGAGCTGTTTTTT.

The chain has TRBV7-2 and TRBJ2-1; D might be TRBD1 (6 bases). Germline CDR1 reads SGHTA; CDR2 reads FQGNSA. Trimming removed 0 bases at V and 7 bases at J, with 13 bases between. The CDR3 is made up of 15 amino acids. The CDR3 loop reads CASSLAGTPANEQFF. CDR3 sequence (DNA): TGTGCCAGCAGCTTAGCCGGGACACCTGCAAATGAGCAGTTCTTC. The variable domain in full, with the rest retrieved from reference TRBV7-2 and TRBJ2-1, is GAGVSQSPSNKVTEKGKDVELRCDPISGHTALYWYRQSLGQGLEFLIYFQGNSAPDKSGLPSDRFSAERTGGSVSTLTIQRTQQEDSAVYLCASSLAGTPANEQFFGPGTRLTVL.

The chain is built from TRBV9 and TRBJ2-1, with TRBD1 as a possible D gene (5 bases). CDR1 is SGDLS and CDR2 is YYNGEE in the germline V gene. The CDR3 is made up of 16 amino acids. Trimming removed 0 bases at V and 4 bases at J, with 14 bases between. The CDR3 DNA reads as TGTGCCAGCAGCGTAGATCCGGACACTGGGTACAATGAGCAGTTCTTC. Its translation: CASSVDPDTGYNEQFF.

In DNA form, the CDR3 reads TGTGCCAGCAGCTTTCGGGGAGGGGACACAGATACGCAGTATTTT. Translating gives CASSFRGGDTDTQYF. The rearrangement joins TRBV7-6 to TRBJ2-3; 7 nucleotides agree with TRBD2. There are 15 residues in the CDR3. CDR1 is SGHVS, CDR2 FNYEAQ, per germline. Trimming took 3 bases from V and 2 from J; bases not matched to a gene: 5.

This chain joins TRBV5-6 and TRBJ2-5; the D gene is possibly TRBD2 (5 bases). Germline loops: CDR1 SGHDT, CDR2 YYEEEE. This CDR3 is 16 amino acids long. V lost 4 bases and J lost 5, with 21 bases in between. CDR3 nucleotide sequence: TGTGCCAGCAGCCTTCTCGGAGGAGGATCTGGGGAGACCCAGTACTTC. Protein: CASSLLGGGSGETQYF.

The chain recombines TRBV6-1 with TRBJ1-1; D uncertain. Trimming removed 0 bases from V and 5 bases from J, with 10 bases in between. Germline CDR1 reads MNHNS; CDR2 reads SASEGT. The CDR3 is made up of 14 amino acids. Written as DNA, the CDR3 is TGTGCCAGCAGTGAAGCGCCGACAAGGACTGAAGCTTTCTTT. This gives the protein CASSEAPTRTEAFF.

V gene TRBV27 combines with J gene TRBJ1-2; 8 nucleotides align to TRBD1. V shed 10 bases and J 0 bases; nucleotides not matched to a gene: 10. The CDR3 is made up of 15 amino acids. Germline V gives CDR1 MNHEY, CDR2 SMNVEV (reference sequence). CDR3 protein: CATWDRFRPNYGYTF. In nucleotides, the CDR3 is TGTGCCACCTGGGACAGGTTCCGTCCTAACTATGGCTACACCTTC.

A single count supports this clone. The V and J genes are TRBV6-5 and TRBJ1-2; 7 nucleotides line up with TRBD1. The germline V gene encodes CDR1 MNHEY and CDR2 SVGAGI. V lost 5 bases and J lost 2; bases outside the gene matches: 5. The CDR3 runs to 14 residues. As DNA, the CDR3 is TGTGCCAGCAGTAGGGACAGTTCAAACTATGGCTACACCTTC. This codes for CASSRDSSNYGYTF.

The V gene is TRBV27, the J gene TRBJ2-5; 8 bases are a match to TRBD1. Looked up from germline, CDR1 is MNHEY and CDR2 is SMNVEV (reference sequence). This CDR3 has 16 residues. V lost 2 bases to trimming and J lost 1 base; unmatched junction nucleotides: 6. DNA for the CDR3: TGTGCCAGCAGTTTAGGGACAGGAACCTTCCAAGAGACCCAGTACTTC. It yields the protein CASSLGTGTFQETQYF.

The chain carries TRBV7-6 and TRBJ2-7; D gene unclear. Trimming stripped 5 bases from V and 2 bases from J, with 16 bases between. The CDR3 runs 15 residues. Germline V gene sequence: CDR1 SGHVS, CDR2 FNYEAQ. CDR3 nucleotides: TGTGCCAGCAGCCAAGGATCAGCGCACACCTACGAGCAGTACTTC. Residues: CASSQGSAHTYEQYF.